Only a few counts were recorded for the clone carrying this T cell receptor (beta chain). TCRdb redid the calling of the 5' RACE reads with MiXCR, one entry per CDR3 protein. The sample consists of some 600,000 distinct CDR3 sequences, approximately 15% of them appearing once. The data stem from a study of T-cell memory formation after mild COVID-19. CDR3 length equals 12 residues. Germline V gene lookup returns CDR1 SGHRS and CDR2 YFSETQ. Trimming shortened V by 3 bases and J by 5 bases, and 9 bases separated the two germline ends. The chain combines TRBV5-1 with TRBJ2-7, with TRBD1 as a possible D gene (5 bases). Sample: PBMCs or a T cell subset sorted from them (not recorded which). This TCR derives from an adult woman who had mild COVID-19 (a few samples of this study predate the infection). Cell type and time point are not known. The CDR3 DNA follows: TGCGCCAGCAGCTCGGCAGGGAACGAGCAGTACTTC. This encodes CASSSAGNEQYF.